Below are 7 T cell receptor beta chains sequenced from a single sample in a study of T cells in Graves' hyperthyroidism and ophthalmopathy. Amplified regions were TCR beta CDR3 sequences from RNA transcripts. First-round RT-PCR targeting the TCR CDR3 was performed with the HTBI primer set. MiXCR, run by TCRdb on the multiplex PCR reads, gives a single entry per CDR3 protein. The repertoire holds 530,000 or so distinct CDR3 sequences, with roughly 46% as singletons. The sequencing sample was made of peripheral blood or thyroid tissue (not recorded which). These receptors were obtained from a woman aged 18-29 years with Graves' hyperthyroidism.

The chain employs TRBV7-2 and TRBJ2-7, with 8 bases aligning to TRBD2. The CDR3 length is 15 residues. With V trimmed by 9 bases and J by 2 bases, 12 bases remained unmatched. Germline assignment: CDR1 SGHTA and CDR2 FQGNSA. The CDR3 here is CARGPPGGIAYEQYF. The CDR3 bases are TGTGCCAGAGGCCCCCCGGGGGGGATCGCCTACGAGCAGTACTTC. The full variable domain, rest sourced from reference TRBV7-2 and TRBJ2-7, is GAGVSQSPSNKVTEKGKDVELRCDPISGHTALYWYRQSLGQGLEFLIYFQGNSAPDKSGLPSDRFSAERTGGSVSTLTIQRTQQEDSAVYLCARGPPGGIAYEQYFGPGTRLTVT.

As for this clonotype: This could be a read error, since a much larger clone is one nucleotide away. V gene TRBV20-1 combines with J gene TRBJ1-1, with D possibly TRBD1 on 6 matching bases. The CDR3 totals 18 residues. Trimming pared 0 bases from V and 4 bases from J, leaving 24 bases between. Per germline, CDR1 DFQATT and CDR2 SNEGSKA (reference sequence). For the CDR3, the DNA is TGCAGTGCTAGAGATCGGGGAATGGGGGCGCTAGGGGGCACTGAAGCTTTCTTT. The encoded protein is CSARDRGMGALGGTEAFF.

The CDR3 reads CASPPGGSYNSPLHF. In DNA, the CDR3 is TGTGCCTCGCCTCCAGGGGGATCCTATAATTCACCCCTCCACTTT. V and J are TRBV7-2 and TRBJ1-6, with 7 bases fitting TRBD1. The CDR3 runs to 15 residues. The V gene end was trimmed by 11 bases and the J gene end by 1 base; junction bases not matched to a gene: 8. Germline V lookup: CDR1 SGHTA, CDR2 FQGNSA.

The V gene is TRBV2, the J gene TRBJ2-3, with D unresolved. The CDR3 is 13 residues long. Germline-derived CDR1 and CDR2 are SNHLY and FYNNEI. V lost 6 bases, J lost 1 base, and 8 bases lay in between. This CDR3 is CASSRPGTDTQYF. The CDR3 DNA reads as TGTGCCAGCAGCAGGCCAGGCACAGATACGCAGTATTTT. The full variable domain, its missing parts supplied by reference TRBV2 and TRBJ2-3, is EPEVTQTPSHQVTQMGQEVILRCVPISNHLYFYWYRQILGQKVEFLVSFYNNEISEKSEIFDDQFSVERPDGSNFTLKIRSTKLEDSAMYFCASSRPGTDTQYFGPGTRLTVL.

Note on this clonotype: Because it lacks the conserved phenylalanine or tryptophan at the end, this CDR3 is likely a read error. The chain joins TRBV2 to TRBJ1-5, with D hard to call. The CDR3 length is 15 residues. Between the trimmed V and J ends, which lost 8 bases and 4 bases, there was a span of 18 bases. The germline gives CDR1 SNHLY, CDR2 FYNNEI. The CDR3 loop reads CASSLTGNPNQPQHS. CDR3 nucleotides: TGTGCCAGCTCACTGACCGGAAACCCTAATCAGCCCCAGCATTCT.

The chain couples TRBV2 to TRBJ2-7; 7 bases are a match to TRBD1. Unmatched junction bases numbered 4, after V lost 2 bases and J lost 6 bases. In germline, CDR1 is SNHLY, CDR2 FYNNEI. This CDR3 comprises 13 residues. CDR3 in DNA: TGTGCCAGCAGTGAAATGACAGGGACCGAGCAGTACTTC. Translating gives CASSEMTGTEQYF.

A word on this clonotype: It is unclear where the CDR3 begins or ends on the DNA, so no DNA is shown, and the CDR3 is as TCRdb lists it. The chain carries TRBV2 and TRBJ1-1. Germline CDR1 reads SNHLY; CDR2 reads FYNNEI. The CDR3 contains 10 residues when both ends are counted. The CDR3 here is CASVALGTFF.